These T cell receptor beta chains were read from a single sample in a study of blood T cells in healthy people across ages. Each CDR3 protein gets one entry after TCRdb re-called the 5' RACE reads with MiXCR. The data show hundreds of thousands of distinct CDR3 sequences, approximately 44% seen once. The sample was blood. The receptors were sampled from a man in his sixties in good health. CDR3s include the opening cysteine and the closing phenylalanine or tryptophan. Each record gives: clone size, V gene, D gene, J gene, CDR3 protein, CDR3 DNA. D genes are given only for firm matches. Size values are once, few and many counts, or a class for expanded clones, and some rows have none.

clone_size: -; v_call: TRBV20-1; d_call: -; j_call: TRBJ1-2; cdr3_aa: CSARDRVGGYTF; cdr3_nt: TGCAGTGCTAGAGATAGGGTAGGCGGCTACACCTTC
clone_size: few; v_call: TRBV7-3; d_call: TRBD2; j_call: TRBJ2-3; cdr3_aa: CASSLAPSGGLTDTQYF; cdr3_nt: TGTGCCAGCAGCCTAGCCCCCAGCGGGGGGCTCACAGATACGCAGTATTTT
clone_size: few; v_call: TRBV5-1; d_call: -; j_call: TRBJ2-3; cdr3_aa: CASSAQWPSTDTQYF; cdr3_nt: TGCGCCAGCAGCGCCCAGTGGCCTAGCACAGATACGCAGTATTTT
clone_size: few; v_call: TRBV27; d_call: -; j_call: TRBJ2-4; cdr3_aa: CASGLGVTKNIQYF; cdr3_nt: TGTGCCAGCGGCCTTGGTGTGACCAAAAACATTCAGTACTTC
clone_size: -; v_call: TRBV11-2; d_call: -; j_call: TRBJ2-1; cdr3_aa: CASSLDLRREDEQFF; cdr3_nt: TGTGCCAGCAGCTTAGATCTGCGCAGGGAGGATGAGCAGTTCTTC
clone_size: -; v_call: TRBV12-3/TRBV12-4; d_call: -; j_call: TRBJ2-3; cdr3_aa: CARQQGDAQYF; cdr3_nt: TGTGCCAGACAACAGGGAGATGCGCAGTATTTT
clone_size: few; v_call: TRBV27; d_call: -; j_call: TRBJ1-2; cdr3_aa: CASSLSGGSGYTF; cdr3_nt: TGTGCCAGCAGTTTATCGGGTGGAAGCGGCTACACCTTC
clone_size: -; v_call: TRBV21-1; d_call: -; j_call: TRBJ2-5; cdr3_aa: CASSNRVGEDQETQYF; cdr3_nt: TGTGCCAGCAGCAATAGGGTGGGGGAGGACCAAGAGACCCAGTACTTC
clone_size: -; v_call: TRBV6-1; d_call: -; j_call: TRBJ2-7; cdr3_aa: CASRRDFTDSYEQYF; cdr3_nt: TGTGCCAGCAGGAGGGACTTTACGGACTCCTACGAGCAGTACTTC
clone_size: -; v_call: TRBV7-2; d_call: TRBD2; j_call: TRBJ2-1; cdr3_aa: CASSLGGGCNEQFF; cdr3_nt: TGTGCCAGCAGCTTGGGCGGGGGGTGCAATGAGCAGTTCTTC
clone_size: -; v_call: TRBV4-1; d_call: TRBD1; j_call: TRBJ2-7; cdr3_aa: CASSQTGVWGEQYF; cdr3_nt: TGCGCCAGCAGCCAAACAGGGGTCTGGGGCGAGCAGTACTTC
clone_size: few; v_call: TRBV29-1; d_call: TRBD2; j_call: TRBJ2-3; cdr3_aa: CSVKAVGLAVLGDTQYF; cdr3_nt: TGCAGCGTTAAAGCTGTGGGACTAGCGGTTCTGGGAGATACGCAGTATTTT
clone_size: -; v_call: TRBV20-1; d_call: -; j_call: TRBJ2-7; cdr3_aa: CSASTRTVSYEQYF; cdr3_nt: TGCAGTGCTAGTACTAGGACAGTTTCCTACGAGCAGTACTTC
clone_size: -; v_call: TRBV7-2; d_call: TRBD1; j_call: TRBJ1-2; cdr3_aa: CASSPRTGTNDGYTF; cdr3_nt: TGTGCCAGCAGCCCCAGGACAGGGACTAACGACGGCTACACCTTC
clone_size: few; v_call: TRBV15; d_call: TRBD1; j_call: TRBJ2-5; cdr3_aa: CATSRALGTGTETQYF; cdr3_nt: TGTGCCACCAGCAGAGCTCTGGGGACAGGTACAGAGACCCAGTACTTC
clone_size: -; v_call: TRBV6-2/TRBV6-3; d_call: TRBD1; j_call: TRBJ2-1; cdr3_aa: CASSYSAGGKSEQFF; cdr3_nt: TGTGCCAGCAGTTACTCGGCAGGGGGCAAAAGTGAGCAGTTCTTC
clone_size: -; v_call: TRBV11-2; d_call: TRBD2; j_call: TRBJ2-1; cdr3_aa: CASSLDPSGGPYNEQFF; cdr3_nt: TGTGCCAGCAGCTTAGACCCTAGCGGGGGGCCCTACAATGAGCAGTTCTTC
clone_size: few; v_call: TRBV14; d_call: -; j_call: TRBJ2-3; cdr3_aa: CASSQELRRDTQYF; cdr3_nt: TGTGCCAGCAGCCAAGAATTGAGGAGGGATACGCAGTATTTT
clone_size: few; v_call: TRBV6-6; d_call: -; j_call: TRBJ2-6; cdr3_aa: CASSPISGANVLTF; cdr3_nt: TGTGCCAGCAGTCCGATCTCTGGGGCCAACGTCCTGACTTTC
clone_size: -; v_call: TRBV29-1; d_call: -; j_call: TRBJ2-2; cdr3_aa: CSVEGRDIRGELFF; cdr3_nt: TGCAGCGTTGAAGGCCGGGACATCCGAGGGGAGCTGTTTTTT
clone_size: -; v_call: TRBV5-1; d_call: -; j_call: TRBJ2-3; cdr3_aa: CASSLAEVGADTQYF; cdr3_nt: TGCGCCAGCAGCTTGGCCGAGGTTGGAGCAGATACGCAGTATTTT
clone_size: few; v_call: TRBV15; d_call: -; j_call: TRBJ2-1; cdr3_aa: CATSREGRYYNEQFF; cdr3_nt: TGTGCCACCAGCAGAGAAGGGCGGTACTACAATGAGCAGTTCTTC
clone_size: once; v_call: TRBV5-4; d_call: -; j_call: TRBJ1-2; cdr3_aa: CASSLVDRNNYGYTF; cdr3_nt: TGTGCCAGCAGCTTGGTGGACAGAAATAACTATGGCTACACCTTC
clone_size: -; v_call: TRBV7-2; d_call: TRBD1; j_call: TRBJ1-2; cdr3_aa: CASSLGQGRNGYTF; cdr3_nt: TGTGCCAGCAGCCTTGGACAGGGGCGGAATGGCTACACCTTC
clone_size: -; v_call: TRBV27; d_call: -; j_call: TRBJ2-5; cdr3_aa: CASMSPYSNPRAWETQYF; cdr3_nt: TGTGCCAGCATGAGTCCCTACTCCAACCCTAGAGCATGGGAGACCCAGTACTTC
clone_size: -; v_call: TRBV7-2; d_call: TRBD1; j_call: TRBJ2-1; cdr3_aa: CASRLTGAGNEQFF; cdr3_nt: TGTGCCAGCAGACTTACAGGGGCAGGCAATGAGCAGTTCTTC
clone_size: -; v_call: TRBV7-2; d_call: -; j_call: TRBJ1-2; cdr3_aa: CASSFQSYDSYTF; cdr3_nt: TGTGCCAGCAGCTTTCAGAGCTATGATAGCTACACCTTC
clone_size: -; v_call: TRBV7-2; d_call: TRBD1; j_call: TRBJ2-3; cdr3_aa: CASSLRTGGHTDTQYF; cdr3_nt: TGTGCCAGCAGCTTAAGGACAGGGGGGCACACAGATACGCAGTATTTT
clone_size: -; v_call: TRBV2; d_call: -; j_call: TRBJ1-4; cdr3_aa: CASSGDTANEKLFF; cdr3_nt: TGTGCCAGCAGTGGGGACACGGCAAATGAAAAACTGTTTTTT
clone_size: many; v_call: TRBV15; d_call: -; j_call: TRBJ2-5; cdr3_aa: CATSRDPDGETQYF; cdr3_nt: TGTGCCACCAGCAGAGATCCCGACGGAGAGACCCAGTACTTC
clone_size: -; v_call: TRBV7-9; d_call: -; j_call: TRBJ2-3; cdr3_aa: CASSSGLIPDTQYF; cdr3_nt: TGTGCCAGCAGCTCAGGACTAATCCCAGATACGCAGTATTTT
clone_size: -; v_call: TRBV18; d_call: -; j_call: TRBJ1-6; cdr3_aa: CASSPESPNHDSPLHF; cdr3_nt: TGTGCCAGCTCACCAGAATCCCCAAATCATGATTCACCCCTCCACTTT
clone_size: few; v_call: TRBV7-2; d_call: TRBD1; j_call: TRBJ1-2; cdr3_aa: CASSLGGQHASVFYTF; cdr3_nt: TGTGCCAGCAGCTTAGGGGGACAGCATGCCTCTGTATTCTACACCTTC
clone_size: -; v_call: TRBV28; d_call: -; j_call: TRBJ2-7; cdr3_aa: CASTIVAGQSYEQYF; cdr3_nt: TGTGCCAGCACCATCGTGGCCGGACAGAGCTACGAGCAGTACTTC
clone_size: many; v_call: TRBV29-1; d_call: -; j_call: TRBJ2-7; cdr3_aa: CSVETSPSYEQYF; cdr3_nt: TGCAGCGTTGAGACTTCGCCGTCCTACGAGCAGTACTTC
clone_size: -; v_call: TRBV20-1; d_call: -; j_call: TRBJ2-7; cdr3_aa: CSASATGVSYEQYF; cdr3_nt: TGCAGTGCTAGTGCGACAGGCGTCTCCTACGAGCAGTACTTC
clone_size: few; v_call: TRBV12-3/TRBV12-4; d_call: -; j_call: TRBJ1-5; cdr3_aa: CASSLAGGPQHF; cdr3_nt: TGTGCCAGCAGTTTAGCGGGGGGGCCCCAGCATTTT
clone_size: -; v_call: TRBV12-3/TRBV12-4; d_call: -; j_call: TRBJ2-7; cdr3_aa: CASSLGIGQGWVEQYF; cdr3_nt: TGTGCCAGCAGTTTAGGCATAGGGCAGGGCTGGGTCGAGCAGTACTTC
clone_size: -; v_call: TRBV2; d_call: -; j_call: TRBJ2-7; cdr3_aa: CASSVALGSYEQYF; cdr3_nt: TGTGCCAGCAGTGTGGCCTTAGGGTCCTACGAGCAGTACTTC
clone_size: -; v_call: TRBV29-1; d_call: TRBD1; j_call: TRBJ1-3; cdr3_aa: CSVTPGQGSGNTIYF; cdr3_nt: TGCAGCGTTACGCCGGGACAGGGATCTGGAAACACCATATATTTT
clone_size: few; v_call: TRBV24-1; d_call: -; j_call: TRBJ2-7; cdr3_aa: CATSDQDSYEQYF; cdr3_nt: TGTGCCACCAGTGATCAGGATTCATACGAGCAGTACTTC
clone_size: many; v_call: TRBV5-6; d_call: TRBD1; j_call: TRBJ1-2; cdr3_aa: CASSRWGQTSSSVGYTF; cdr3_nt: TGTGCCAGCAGCCGATGGGGACAGACGAGCTCTTCGGTTGGCTACACCTTC
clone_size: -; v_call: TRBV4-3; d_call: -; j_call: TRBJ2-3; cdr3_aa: CASSQGVAGSGDSTDTQYF; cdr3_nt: TGCGCCAGCAGCCAAGGTGTGGCGGGATCGGGAGATAGCACTGATACGCAGTATTTT
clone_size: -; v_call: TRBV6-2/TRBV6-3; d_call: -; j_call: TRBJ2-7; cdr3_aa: CASTGGTLQIYEQYF; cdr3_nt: TGTGCCAGCACCGGAGGGACCTTACAAATCTACGAGCAGTACTTC
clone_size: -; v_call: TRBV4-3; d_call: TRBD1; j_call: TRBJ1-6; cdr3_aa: CASSQDRIGTGAPHF; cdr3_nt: TGCGCCAGCAGCCAAGATCGAATTGGGACAGGGGCACCCCACTTT
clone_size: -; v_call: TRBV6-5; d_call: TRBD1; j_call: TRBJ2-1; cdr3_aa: CASSDRQGYNEQFF; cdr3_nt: TGTGCCAGCAGTGACAGACAGGGCTACAATGAGCAGTTCTTC
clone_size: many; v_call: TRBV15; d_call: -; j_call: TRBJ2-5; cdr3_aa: CATSKAGQGPETQYF; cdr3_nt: TGTGCCACCAGCAAGGCGGGGCAGGGCCCAGAGACCCAGTACTTC